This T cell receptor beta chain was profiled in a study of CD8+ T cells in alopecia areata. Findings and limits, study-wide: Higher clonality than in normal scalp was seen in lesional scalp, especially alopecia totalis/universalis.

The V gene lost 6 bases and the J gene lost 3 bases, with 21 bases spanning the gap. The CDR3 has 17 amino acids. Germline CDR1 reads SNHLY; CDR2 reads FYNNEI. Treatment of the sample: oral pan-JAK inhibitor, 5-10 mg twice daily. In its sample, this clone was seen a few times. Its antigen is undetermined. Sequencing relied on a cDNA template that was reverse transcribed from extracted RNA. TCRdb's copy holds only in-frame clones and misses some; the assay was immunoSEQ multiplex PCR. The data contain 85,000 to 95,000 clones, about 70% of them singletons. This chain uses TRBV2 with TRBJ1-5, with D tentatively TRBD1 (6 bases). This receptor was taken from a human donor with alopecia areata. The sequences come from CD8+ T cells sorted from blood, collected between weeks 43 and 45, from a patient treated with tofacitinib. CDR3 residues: CASRGVDRTPSNQPQHF. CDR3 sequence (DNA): TGTGCCAGCAGGGGGGTCGACAGGACCCCTTCCAATCAGCCCCAGCATTTT.